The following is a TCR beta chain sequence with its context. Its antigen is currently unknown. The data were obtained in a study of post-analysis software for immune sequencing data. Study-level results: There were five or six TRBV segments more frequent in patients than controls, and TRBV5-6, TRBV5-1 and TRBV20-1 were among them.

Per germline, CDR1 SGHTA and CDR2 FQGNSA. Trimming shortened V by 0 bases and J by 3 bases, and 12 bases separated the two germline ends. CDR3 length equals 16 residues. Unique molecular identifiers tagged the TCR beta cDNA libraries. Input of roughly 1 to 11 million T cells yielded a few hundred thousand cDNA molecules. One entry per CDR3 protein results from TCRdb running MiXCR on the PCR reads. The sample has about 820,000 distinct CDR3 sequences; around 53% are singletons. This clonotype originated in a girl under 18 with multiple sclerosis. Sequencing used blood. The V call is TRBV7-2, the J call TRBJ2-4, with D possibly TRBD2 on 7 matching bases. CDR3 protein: CASSLAAGEGKNIQYF. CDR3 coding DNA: TGTGCCAGCAGCTTAGCGGCAGGGGAGGGCAAAAACATTCAGTACTTC. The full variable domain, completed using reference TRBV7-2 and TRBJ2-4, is GAGVSQSPSNKVTEKGKDVELRCDPISGHTALYWYRQSLGQGLEFLIYFQGNSAPDKSGLPSDRFSAERTGGSVSTLTIQRTQQEDSAVYLCASSLAAGEGKNIQYFGAGTRLSVL.